This TCR beta chain appears in the sequencing data of a study of blood T cells in healthy people across ages. Each donor gave approximately 9.7 milliliters of peripheral blood. The second PCR ran roughly 6 to 11 cycles with a sample-barcoded 5' primer and J-beta primers. TCRdb analysed the 5' RACE reads with MiXCR anew, one entry per CDR3 protein. The profile covers over a million distinct CDR3 sequences, with approximately 25% appearing a single time and approximately 0.75% taken by the ten largest. CDR1 SGHRS and CDR2 YFSETQ come from the germline V gene. V lost 1 base, J lost 8 bases, and 2 bases stayed unmatched. The CDR3 contains 14 residues. These data were also filed under a second study, of T cells of mothers and their children.

The sequencing input was blood. V gene TRBV5-1 combines with J gene TRBJ2-1, with 11 bases fitting TRBD1. The TCR originated in a girl aged 2-10 years in good health. The CDR3 spells CASSLPGQGDEQFF. The CDR3 bases are TGCGCCAGCAGCTTGCCGGGACAGGGGGATGAGCAGTTCTTC.